The 18 T cell receptor beta chains below come from one sample, sequenced in a study of CDR3 diversity in severe acne. TCRdb independently ran MiXCR on the PCR reads; one entry per CDR3 protein. The sample holds about 85,000 distinct CDR3 sequences, roughly half seen once. Material for sequencing was blood. These receptor sequences come from a male donor in good health, serving as a control.

This clonotype was seen repeatedly, ten times or more. The chain combines TRBV10-1 with TRBJ2-5; 7 positions agree with TRBD2. The J segment lost 2 bases and the V segment lost 5 bases, leaving 2 bases of the junction unmatched. Germline V gives CDR1 WNHNN, CDR2 SYGVQD (reference sequence). This CDR3 has 13 amino acids. The DNA of the CDR3 is TGCGCCAGCAGTCCAGCGGGGCAAGAGACCCAGTACTTC. Protein sequence: CASSPAGQETQYF.

As DNA, the CDR3 is TGCGCCAGCAGCCCCGGGCCATTCGGCTACGAGCAGTACTTC. Translating gives CASSPGPFGYEQYF. This chain connects TRBV5-1 to TRBJ2-7; D ambiguous. The V end was cut by 4 bases, the J end by 3 bases, with 14 bases between. Per the germline V gene, CDR1 is SGHRS and CDR2 is YFSETQ. This CDR3 spans 14 amino acids.

The chain employs TRBV5-1 and TRBJ1-6; TRBD1 is a possible D gene (5 bases). V gave up 3 bases and J gave up 11 bases, with 15 bases separating them. The CDR3 totals 14 residues. In germline, CDR1 is SGHRS, CDR2 YFSETQ. The CDR3 bases are TGCGCCAGCAGCTCGACCGGGACGGAGACACCCCTCCACTTT. This codes for CASSSTGTETPLHF.

A note on this clonotype: Its ends do not fully match the called genes, so a read error is possible. The chain recombines TRBV7-3 with TRBJ2-1; 7 bases agree with TRBD2. This CDR3 region has 16 residues. Germline lookup yields CDR1 SGHTA and CDR2 FQGTGA. The CDR3 sequence is CASSFKAAGFAGEPFF. Here the CDR3 DNA reads TGTGCCAGCAGCTTCAAGGCAGCGGGATTTGCCGGGGAGCCGTTCTTC.

This clonotype was observed many times. The V gene is TRBV20-1, the J gene TRBJ2-1; 8 bases are shared with TRBD2. V lost 6 bases, J lost 7 bases, and 11 bases stayed unmatched. Per germline, CDR1 DFQATT and CDR2 SNEGSKA (reference sequence). CDR3 length: 14 amino acids. DNA for the CDR3: TGCAGTGCCCCATTGGCGGGGGGTCTAAATGAGCAGTTCTTC. Translated: CSAPLAGGLNEQFF.

The chain combines TRBV10-3 with TRBJ2-5, with D perhaps matching TRBD1 (6 bases). The germline V gene has CDR1 ENHRY and CDR2 SYGVKD. Between the trimmed V and J ends, which lost 4 bases and 6 bases, there was a span of 15 bases. The length of the CDR3 is 14 residues. The CDR3 region has the DNA TGTGCCATCAGTGCCGGACAGTACGAGAAGACCCAGTACTTC. Its protein is CAISAGQYEKTQYF.

The rearrangement joins TRBV7-2 to TRBJ2-1; no definite D call. The V gene's germline CDR1 is SGHTA and CDR2 FQGNSA. The germline V and J ends were trimmed by 8 bases and 3 bases, with 17 bases remaining between them. The CDR3 is 15 residues long. CDR3 nucleotide sequence: TGTGCCAGCTCCCTGGATGGCTCAATCTACAATGAGCAGTTCTTC. It yields the protein CASSLDGSIYNEQFF.

Ten or more counts support this clonotype. The genes are TRBV19 and TRBJ2-2; no firm D call. The CDR3 length is 15 residues. The germline CDR1 and CDR2 sequences are LNHDA and SQIVND (reference sequence). V lost 9 bases, J lost 0 bases, and 14 bases lay in between. CDR3 coding DNA: TGTGCCAGCAGGCGGCGACCGACGAACACCGGGGAGCTGTTTTTT. Residues: CASRRRPTNTGELFF.

The V gene is TRBV7-8, the J gene TRBJ2-7; 9 nucleotides agree with TRBD1. CDR1 and CDR2 from the germline V gene are SGHVS and FQNEAQ. V gave up 5 bases and J gave up 3 bases; unmatched junction bases: 5. The CDR3 totals 14 residues. The CDR3 region is CASSLGQGHYEQYF. CDR3 DNA: TGTGCCAGCAGCCTGGGACAGGGCCACTACGAGCAGTACTTC.

This clonotype was observed at least ten times. The chain joins TRBV27 to TRBJ1-1, with 8 nucleotides matching TRBD1. Trimming took 6 bases from V and 4 from J; bases not matched to a gene: 4. The CDR3 extends over 13 amino acids. From germline, CDR1 is MNHEY and CDR2 SMNVEV (reference sequence). Here the CDR3 DNA reads TGTGCCAGCAGGTGGGGGACAGGCACTGAAGCTTTCTTT. Translated: CASRWGTGTEAFF.

This clonotype appeared a few times. The chain couples TRBV7-8 to TRBJ2-7, with TRBD2 matching 7 bases. Germline V lookup: CDR1 SGHVS, CDR2 FQNEAQ. The CDR3 has 14 residues. Unmatched junction bases numbered 6, after V lost 1 base and J lost 6 bases. CDR3 residues: CASSLGSGSSEQYF. Here the CDR3 DNA reads TGTGCCAGCAGCTTAGGTAGCGGGTCCAGCGAGCAGTACTTC.

The genes are TRBV9 and TRBJ1-4; 8 bases agree with TRBD1. From germline, CDR1 is SGDLS and CDR2 YYNGEE. This CDR3 region has 14 residues. The junction had 7 bases not matched to a gene; V was cut back by 4 bases and J by 8 bases. CDR3 region: CASSTGTGWEKLFF. The CDR3 DNA reads TGTGCCAGCAGCACTGGGACAGGCTGGGAAAAACTGTTTTTT.

In regard to this clonotype: This clone may be a read error of a much larger clone one base away. CDR3 loop: CAGSFGRGRDYGYTF. The CDR3 DNA follows: TGTGCCGGCAGCTTCGGGAGGGGGCGGGACTATGGCTACACCTTC. The V call is TRBV7-9, the J call TRBJ1-2, with 7 bases aligning to TRBD1. Germline V gives CDR1 SEHNR, CDR2 FQNEAQ (reference sequence). The CDR3 contains 15 residues.

This clonotype has ten or more counts. The chain recombines TRBV7-3 with TRBJ2-6, with no clear D. The V end lost 0 bases, the J end lost 1 base, and 4 bases lay between the germline ends. Germline-derived CDR1 and CDR2 are SGHTA and FQGTGA. The CDR3 has 15 residues. The CDR3 loop is CASSLTGSGANVLTF. CDR3 in DNA: TGTGCCAGCAGCTTAACCGGGTCTGGGGCCAACGTCCTGACTTTC.

V is TRBV9 and J is TRBJ1-3; TRBD1 matches at 9 bases. This CDR3 contains 18 residues. V dropped 7 bases and J dropped 3; count of bases not matched to a gene: 17. Germline-derived CDR1 and CDR2 are SGDLS and YYNGEE. The CDR3 coding sequence is TGTGCCAGCTCACCTCAGGACAGGGGCCTTCAGGGTGGAAACACCATATATTTT. Amino acid sequence: CASSPQDRGLQGGNTIYF.

This clonotype was counted between two and nine times. This chain joins TRBV6-4 and TRBJ2-1; 11 bases agree with TRBD2. Germline V gene data show CDR1 as MRHNA and CDR2 as SNTAGT. The CDR3 contains 14 residues. J gave up 6 bases and V 2 bases, and 0 bases lay outside the gene matches. In DNA, the CDR3 is TGTGCCAGCAGTGACACTAGCGGGAGCAATGAGCAGTTCTTC. Residues: CASSDTSGSNEQFF.

The chain carries TRBV5-1 and TRBJ1-1, with 8 bases aligning to TRBD1. Germline trimming cut 4 bases from V and 4 bases from J; bases unmatched to any gene: 6. Germline loops: CDR1 SGHRS, CDR2 YFSETQ. This CDR3 spans 14 amino acids. Here the CDR3 reads CASSPGGSVTEAFF. DNA for the CDR3: TGCGCCAGCAGCCCAGGGGGCTCGGTCACTGAAGCTTTCTTT.

This clonotype has a handful of counts. The rearrangement links TRBV29-1 to TRBJ1-3, with D tentatively TRBD1 (5 bases). In germline, CDR1 is SQVTM, CDR2 ANQGSEA. CDR3 length: 14 amino acids. Trimming stripped 7 bases from V and 0 bases from J, with 13 bases between. The CDR3 region is CSGVTGYSGNTIYF. As DNA, the CDR3 is TGCAGCGGTGTTACAGGTTACTCTGGAAACACCATATATTTT.